This T cell receptor beta chain was identified during a study of monozygotic twins with inflammatory bowel disease. TCRdb processed the 5' RACE reads again and assigns one entry to each CDR3 protein, with no DNA. This listing includes approximately 140,000 distinct CDR3 sequences. The length of the CDR3 is 12 residues. Germline values: CDR1 SGHTA, CDR2 FQGNSA. This chain joins TRBV7-2 and TRBJ1-2. This receptor was taken from a human donor with ulcerative colitis or Crohn's disease, or a healthy co-twin of an affected twin (not recorded which). The sample taken for sequencing was blood. This CDR3 reads CASSLDSQGHTF.